The 21 T cell receptor beta chains below all came from one sample that was sequenced in a study of Graves' ophthalmopathy and Graves' hyperthyroidism. TCR beta CDR3 amplification used RNA transcripts. First-round RT-PCR used HTBI primers; second-round multiplex PCR followed. TCRdb reanalysed the multiplex PCR reads using MiXCR and keeps one entry per CDR3 protein. The sample lists under 350,000 distinct CDR3 sequences, 15% to 20% occurring once. The source material was peripheral blood. The receptors stem from an adult man with Graves' ophthalmopathy.

At least ten counts were recorded for this clonotype. CDR3 sequence (DNA): TGTGCCAGCAGCTTAGCGCGGCAGACCACCGGGGAGCTGTTTTTT. Translation: CASSLARQTTGELFF. This chain joins TRBV7-2 and TRBJ2-2; the D is unclear. CDR3 length: 15 residues. Trimming took off 0 bases at V and 4 bases at J, with 9 bases between the two ends. In germline, CDR1 is SGHTA, CDR2 FQGNSA.

There are many counts of this clonotype. V usage is TRBV6-5 and J usage is TRBJ1-6, with D unresolved. The CDR3 is 16 residues long. V lost 0 bases, J lost 1 base, and 7 bases lay in between. Germline V gene sequence: CDR1 MNHEY, CDR2 SVGAGI. The CDR3 spells CASSYSSTSYNSPLHF. As DNA, the CDR3 is TGTGCCAGCAGTTACTCGAGCACGTCCTATAATTCACCCCTCCACTTT.

V usage is TRBV29-1 and J usage is TRBJ2-5; 9 nucleotides agree with TRBD2. The ends lost 0 bases at V and 5 bases at J; junction bases unmatched: 1. The CDR3 spans 13 residues. CDR1 is SQVTM, CDR2 ANQGSEA, per germline. The CDR3, as DNA: TGCAGCGTTGAAGAAGGACTAGCGGAGACCCAGTACTTC. Its protein is CSVEEGLAETQYF.

The genes are TRBV30 and TRBJ2-5; the match to TRBD1 covers 7 bases. The CDR3 length is 13 residues. Germline values: CDR1 GTSNPN, CDR2 SVGIG (reference sequence). The J segment lost 5 bases and the V segment lost 3 bases, leaving 6 bases of the junction unmatched. CDR3 sequence: CAWSRQGAETQYF. The DNA for the CDR3 is TGTGCCTGGAGCCGACAGGGAGCGGAGACCCAGTACTTC.

This clonotype has ten or more counts. The chain carries TRBV5-1 and TRBJ1-6; TRBD1 matches 7 bases. The V and J ends lost 6 bases and 7 bases, in that order; junction bases with no gene match: 10. The CDR3 has 15 amino acids. The V gene's germline CDR1 is SGHRS and CDR2 YFSETQ. The CDR3 nucleotides are TGCGCCAGCACCGGACAGGAAGGGGGAAATTCACCCCTCCACTTT. This encodes CASTGQEGGNSPLHF.

This clonotype has at least ten counts. This sequence joins TRBV12-3 or TRBV12-4 and TRBJ2-2; 12 nucleotides line up with TRBD2. The CDR3 is 17 residues long. V dropped 6 bases and J dropped 4; count of bases not matched to a gene: 9. DNA for the CDR3: TGTGCCAGCAGGTCCGGGACTAGCGGGCCGGGCACCGGGGAGCTGTTTTTT. It codes for CASRSGTSGPGTGELFF.

The table lists this clonotype with many counts. V gene TRBV20-1 combines with J gene TRBJ1-6; the D gene is possibly TRBD1 (6 bases). The germline CDR1 and CDR2 sequences are DFQATT and SNEGSKA (reference sequence). The CDR3 has 14 amino acids. The V end lost 4 bases, the J end lost 7 bases, and 14 bases lay between the germline ends. This chain's CDR3 is CSATTGQVNSPLHF. In DNA form, the CDR3 reads TGCAGTGCTACGACGGGACAAGTCAATTCACCCCTCCACTTT.

The table lists this clonotype with many counts. This chain links TRBV11-2 with TRBJ2-7; TRBD2 matches 8 bases. CDR3 length: 13 residues. V dropped 6 bases and J dropped 3; count of bases not matched to a gene: 4. CDR1 and CDR2 from the germline V gene are SGHAT and FQNNGV. The CDR3 coding sequence is TGTGCCAGCAGGAGTACTAGCGGCTACGAGCAGTACTTC. This gives the protein CASRSTSGYEQYF.

This clonotype has a count of ten or more. Its ends do not fully match the called genes, so a read error is possible. CDR3 region: CSVEAAGEHNQETQHF. In nucleotides, the CDR3 is TGCAGCGTTGAAGCGGCAGGGGAACACAACCAAGAGACCCAGCACTTC. This chain connects TRBV29-1 to TRBJ2-5, with D possibly being TRBD1 (6 bases). Germline V gives CDR1 SQVTM, CDR2 ANQGSEA. This CDR3 comprises 16 residues.

This clonotype was counted at least ten times. J is TRBJ1-1 and V is TRBV19; TRBD1 might be the D (5 bases). The CDR3 consists of 13 residues. Germline CDR1 and CDR2: LNHDA and SQIVND (reference sequence). V lost 10 bases and J 4 bases, leaving 16 bases between the germline ends. This chain's CDR3 is CATAGLQGTEAFF. CDR3 nucleotide sequence: TGTGCCACTGCGGGACTCCAAGGCACTGAAGCTTTCTTT.

This clonotype was seen ten or more times. V gene TRBV7-2 combines with J gene TRBJ1-6, with TRBD1 as a possible D gene (5 bases). The CDR3 has 14 amino acids. The germline V gene has CDR1 SGHTA and CDR2 FQGNSA. V lost 5 bases to trimming and J lost 6 bases, with 11 bases between them. In DNA form, the CDR3 reads TGTGCCAGCAGCAACCAGGGCCTTAATTCACCCCTCCACTTT. Translating it yields CASSNQGLNSPLHF.

This clonotype was recorded many times. The V call is TRBV18, the J call TRBJ2-7, with TRBD1 as a possible D gene (5 bases). CDR3 length: 13 residues. The ends were cut back, 0 bases at V and 6 bases at J, with 9 bases in the middle. Germline V CDR1 and CDR2: KGHSH, LQKENI. Here the CDR3 DNA reads TGTGCCAGCTCACCACCGGGGCCCCCCGAGCAGTACTTC. The encoded protein is CASSPPGPPEQYF.

This clonotype was counted ten times or more. This chain connects TRBV2 to TRBJ1-1, with 7 bases matching TRBD1. Germline CDR1 SNHLY, CDR2 FYNNEI. V lost 6 bases to trimming and J lost 4 bases; unmatched junction nucleotides: 5. This CDR3 comprises 13 residues. The CDR3 protein is CASSRQGTTEAFF. The CDR3 DNA is TGTGCCAGCAGCCGACAGGGTACCACTGAAGCTTTCTTT.

This clonotype was seen repeatedly, ten times or more. The chain links TRBV25-1 to TRBJ2-5; 7 bases are a match to TRBD1. Germline-derived CDR1 and CDR2 are MGHDK and SYGVNS. The V gene end was trimmed by 5 bases and the J gene end by 1 base; junction bases not matched to a gene: 4. This CDR3 has 14 amino acids. The CDR3 DNA reads as TGTGCCAGCAGTCCCTGGGACAGCCAAGAGACCCAGTACTTC. Translation gives CASSPWDSQETQYF.

This clonotype occurred many times. This sequence joins TRBV18 and TRBJ2-5; 7 nucleotides agree with TRBD2. This CDR3 is built from 14 residues. V lost 0 bases to trimming and J lost 4 bases; unmatched junction nucleotides: 2. The germline gives CDR1 KGHSH, CDR2 LQKENI. CDR3 DNA sequence: TGTGCCAGCTCACCACCGAGCGGGACAGAGACCCAGTACTTC. Amino acid sequence: CASSPPSGTETQYF.

This rearrangement joins TRBV20-1 to TRBJ2-5; possibly TRBD2 for D (6 bases). The germline gives CDR1 DFQATT, CDR2 SNEGSKA (reference sequence). Trimming took 4 bases from V and 3 from J, leaving 12 bases between them. The CDR3 is 13 amino acids. DNA for the CDR3: TGCAGTGCTACCGGGGACTTCAAAGAGACCCAGTACTTC. It translates to CSATGDFKETQYF.

This clonotype was picked up many times. This sequence joins TRBV9 and TRBJ1-2; D is undetermined. Per the germline V gene, CDR1 is SGDLS and CDR2 is YYNGEE. The length of the CDR3 is 14 residues. V was trimmed by 1 base and J by 9 bases, leaving 16 bases between them. The CDR3 DNA is TGTGCCAGCAGCGTAAACCAGGACGGTAATAGCTACACCTTC. This translates into CASSVNQDGNSYTF. The full variable domain, with the rest looked up from reference TRBV9 and TRBJ1-2, is DSGVTQTPKHLITATGQRVTLRCSPRSGDLSVYWYQQSLDQGLQFLIQYYNGEERAKGNILERFSAQQFPDLHSELNLSSLELGDSALYFCASSVNQDGNSYTFGSGTRLTVV.

This clonotype was counted many times. The chain employs TRBV29-1 and TRBJ2-5; 8 bases agree with TRBD2. Trimming removed 7 bases from V and 4 bases from J; junction bases left unmatched: 8. Germline CDR1 SQVTM, CDR2 ANQGSEA. The CDR3 covers 13 residues. Here the CDR3 reads CSALTSGRETQYF. The CDR3 nucleotides are TGCAGCGCCCTAACTAGCGGACGAGAGACCCAGTACTTC.

The rearrangement uses TRBV4-3 and TRBJ1-2; 10 bases line up with TRBD1. This CDR3 contains 16 residues. J was trimmed by 3 bases and V by 1 base; bases with no gene match: 5. CDR1 is LGHNA and CDR2 is YSLEER in the germline V gene. This CDR3 is CASSQALTGGYYGYTF. In DNA, the CDR3 is TGCGCCAGCAGCCAAGCCCTGACAGGGGGCTACTATGGCTACACCTTC.

This chain connects TRBV19 to TRBJ1-1, with D hard to call. CDR3 length: 13 residues. CDR1 and CDR2 (germline): LNHDA, SQIVND (reference sequence). V lost 7 bases and J lost 1, with 10 bases in between. CDR3 loop: CASKKTQNTEAFF. The CDR3 DNA is TGTGCCAGTAAAAAGACACAGAACACTGAAGCTTTCTTT. Together with reference TRBV19 and TRBJ1-1, the CDR3 gives the full variable domain: DGGITQSPKYLFRKEGQNVTLSCEQNLNHDAMYWYRQDPGQGLRLIYYSQIVNDFQKGDIAEGYSVSREKKESFPLTVTSAQKNPTAFYLCASKKTQNTEAFFGQGTRLTVV.

The chain couples TRBV3-1 to TRBJ1-6; D is perhaps TRBD1 (5 bases). Trimming left V 4 bases short and J 9 bases short, with 10 bases between. Germline CDR1 and CDR2: LGHDT and YNNKEL (reference sequence). The CDR3 is 13 amino acids. For the CDR3, the DNA is TGTGCCAGCAGCCCTTCAGGGATTTCACCCCTCCACTTT. Translated: CASSPSGISPLHF.